Presented here are 8 T cell receptor beta chains from one specimen sequenced in a study of blood T cell repertoires in COVID-19. Libraries were prepared by immunoSEQ multiplex PCR; TCRdb keeps only in-frame clonotypes and omits some of them. This sample has a few hundred thousand clones, with around 87% found just once. Material: peripheral blood. The receptor source for this set is a woman in her forties or fifties who had recovered from COVID-19.

The rearrangement links TRBV6-5 to TRBJ2-1; 10 bases are a match to TRBD2. Trimming at V came to 11 bases and at J to 8 bases, leaving 9 bases not matched to a gene. CDR1 MNHEY and CDR2 SVGAGI come from the germline V gene. The CDR3 is 13 residues long. The CDR3 is CAAPSGRFDEQFF. The CDR3, as DNA: TGTGCCGCTCCTAGCGGGAGATTCGATGAGCAGTTCTTC.

The V gene is TRBV12-3 or TRBV12-4, the J gene TRBJ1-1; D is unresolved. V was clipped by 4 bases and J by 5 bases, with 8 bases between them. The length of the CDR3 is 12 residues. The CDR3 here is CASSSHWTEAFF. In nucleotides, the CDR3 is TGTGCCAGCAGTTCCCACTGGACTGAAGCTTTCTTT.

The chain links TRBV5-1 to TRBJ2-7, with D possibly TRBD2 on 5 matching bases. This CDR3 comprises 14 residues. The germline V gene has CDR1 SGHRS and CDR2 YFSETQ. V was shortened by 4 bases and J by 0 bases, with 11 bases between the two germline ends. The CDR3 here is CASSRGSSSYEQYF. The CDR3 DNA is TGCGCCAGCAGCCGAGGGTCAAGCTCCTACGAGCAGTACTTC.

The genes are TRBV19 and TRBJ2-4; D perhaps matches TRBD2 (6 bases). V lost 7 bases, J lost 0 bases, and 13 bases lay in between. The germline CDR1 and CDR2 sequences are LNHDA and SQIVND (reference sequence). The CDR3 runs 15 residues. In nucleotides, the CDR3 is TGTGCCAGTATGGGGACTCTTCTAGCCAAAAACATTCAGTACTTC. It encodes CASMGTLLAKNIQYF.

As DNA, the CDR3 is TGTGCCAGCAGCTCGGCACCGAGGGACCAAGAGACCCAGTACTTC. This sequence encodes CASSSAPRDQETQYF. This chain links TRBV7-6 with TRBJ2-5; maybe TRBD2 (5 bases). CDR3 length equals 15 residues. V was shortened by 4 bases and J by 0 bases, with 12 bases between the two germline ends. CDR1 is SGHVS and CDR2 is FNYEAQ in the germline V gene.

V gene TRBV5-6 combines with J gene TRBJ2-3; 8 bases agree with TRBD2. The CDR3 contains 17 residues. J gave up 6 bases and V 2 bases, and 14 bases lay outside the gene matches. The germline CDR1 and CDR2 sequences are SGHDT and YYEEEE. CDR3 DNA sequence: TGTGCCAGCAGCTTCCCCCCTTTTGCGGGGGGATCGGATACGCAGTATTTT. Its protein product is CASSFPPFAGGSDTQYF.

The rearrangement uses TRBV7-9 and TRBJ2-3, with 7 bases fitting TRBD2. The CDR3 has 15 amino acids. Germline lookup yields CDR1 SEHNR and CDR2 FQNEAQ (reference sequence). V was pared by 5 bases and J by 4 bases, with 9 bases of the junction left unmatched. CDR3 amino acids: CASSRTGGWADTQYF. In DNA, the CDR3 is TGTGCCAGCAGCCGCACGGGAGGTTGGGCAGATACGCAGTATTTT.

This chain joins TRBV3-1 (or the pseudogene TRBV3-2) and TRBJ2-3, with D possibly being TRBD1 (6 bases). Per germline, CDR1 LGHDT and CDR2 YNNKEL (reference sequence). The CDR3 totals 13 residues. Deletions cut 1 base from V and 9 bases from J, with 11 bases between. The CDR3 nucleotides are TGTGCCAGCAGCCAAGCCAGGGGATCCACGCAGTATTTT. The encoded protein is CASSQARGSTQYF.